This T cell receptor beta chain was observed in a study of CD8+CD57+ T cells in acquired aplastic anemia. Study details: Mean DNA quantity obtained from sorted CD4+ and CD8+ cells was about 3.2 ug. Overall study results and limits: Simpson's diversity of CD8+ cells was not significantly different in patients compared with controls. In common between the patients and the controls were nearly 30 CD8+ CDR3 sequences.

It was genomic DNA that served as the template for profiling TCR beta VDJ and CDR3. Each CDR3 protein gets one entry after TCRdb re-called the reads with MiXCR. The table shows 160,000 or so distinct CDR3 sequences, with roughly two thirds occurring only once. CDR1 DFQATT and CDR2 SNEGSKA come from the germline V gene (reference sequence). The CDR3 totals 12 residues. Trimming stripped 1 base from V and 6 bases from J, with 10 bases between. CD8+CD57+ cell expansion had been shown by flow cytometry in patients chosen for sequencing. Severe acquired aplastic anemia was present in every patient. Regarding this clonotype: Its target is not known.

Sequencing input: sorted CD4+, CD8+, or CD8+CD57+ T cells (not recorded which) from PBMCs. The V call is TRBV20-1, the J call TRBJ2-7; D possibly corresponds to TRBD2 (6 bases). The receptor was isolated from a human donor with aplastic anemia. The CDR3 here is CSARGREVEQYV. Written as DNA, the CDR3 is TGCAGTGCTAGAGGCAGGGAGGTCGAGCAGTACGTC.